This T cell receptor (beta chain) stems from a study of T cell clonality in common variable immunodeficiency. Broader study findings: In common variable immunodeficiency, TCR beta chains reportedly carried fewer deletions and N-nucleotide insertions. The cause of increased CVID clonality remains unclear without subpopulation sequencing.

Caucasian heritage predominated among both patients and controls. No CVID subject was ill or on immunomodulatory drugs when sampled. Heparinized whole blood, about 5 to 9 ml, came from each donor. Turning to this clone: Its antigen is unknown. The read ends 3 residues early relative to the CDR3; the germline J gene fills the gap.

V gave up 3 bases and J gave up 1 base, with 9 bases separating them. Germline-derived CDR1 and CDR2 are SEHNR and FQNEAQ (reference sequence). CDR3 length: 14 residues. TCRdb's copy holds only in-frame clones and misses some; the assay was immunoSEQ multiplex PCR. Its clone listing holds about 15,000 clones. The V call is TRBV7-9, the J call TRBJ1-1; perhaps TRBD1 as D (5 bases). The sample taken for sequencing was peripheral blood mononuclear cells. This sequence was found in a human donor with common variable immunodeficiency. This CDR3 is CASSLIGENTEAFF. CDR3 bases read: TGTGCCAGCAGCTTGATAGGGGAGAACACTGAA.